The sample holds a few counts of the clone carrying this T cell receptor beta chain. Antigen specificity is unknown. This record comes from a study of cytomegalovirus exposure and HLA in healthy donors. Study observations and caveats: In a later analysis, HLA-associated beta chains showed higher expansion and lower generation probabilities than comparable chains.

Use of 60 Vbeta and 13 Jbeta primers characterized the PCR. The repertoire was sequenced with immunoSEQ multiplex PCR; TCRdb's copy has only in-frame clones and lacks some. The sample has around 70,000 clones; 78% are singletons. In germline, CDR1 is LNHDA, CDR2 SQIVND (reference sequence). This CDR3 is 16 amino acids long. Trimming left V 7 bases short and J 1 base short, with 19 bases between. The specimen was PBMCs. The chain uses TRBV19 and TRBJ1-1; D might be TRBD1 (5 bases). The receptor's source is a woman aged 40 to 50 in good health and CMV-seropositive. The CDR3 loop reads CASNLPWEGRNTEAFF. DNA for the CDR3: TGTGCCAGTAATCTCCCATGGGAGGGGCGGAACACTGAAGCTTTCTTT. The variable domain in full, with the rest retrieved from reference TRBV19 and TRBJ1-1, is DGGITQSPKYLFRKEGQNVTLSCEQNLNHDAMYWYRQDPGQGLRLIYYSQIVNDFQKGDIAEGYSVSREKKESFPLTVTSAQKNPTAFYLCASNLPWEGRNTEAFFGQGTRLTVV.